The clone carrying this TCR beta chain appeared a few times. Its antigen is unknown. With no exceptions, donors were healthy Caucasians. This sample was taken from a study of identical twins. The V end lost 3 bases, the J end lost 7 bases, and 16 bases lay between the germline ends. The CDR3 runs to 14 residues. Germline V gives CDR1 MNHEY, CDR2 SVGEGT. TCRdb reprocessed the 5' RACE reads via MiXCR and lists one record per CDR3 protein. The sample carries some 590,000 distinct CDR3 sequences, around a tenth recorded once. Whole-study findings and limits: Conclusions were drawn cross-sectionally by statistical analysis, without following the same donors.

These data were likewise used in another study, on yellow fever vaccine responses in identical twins.

Sequencing was done on a sample of PBMCs. This chain uses TRBV6-2 or TRBV6-3 with TRBJ2-7; D is possibly TRBD1 (5 bases). The TCR was taken from a woman aged 18-30 years in good health. As DNA, the CDR3 is TGTGCCAGCAGTTATGACAAGGGGAAATGGGAGCAGTACTTC. Translated: CASSYDKGKWEQYF.